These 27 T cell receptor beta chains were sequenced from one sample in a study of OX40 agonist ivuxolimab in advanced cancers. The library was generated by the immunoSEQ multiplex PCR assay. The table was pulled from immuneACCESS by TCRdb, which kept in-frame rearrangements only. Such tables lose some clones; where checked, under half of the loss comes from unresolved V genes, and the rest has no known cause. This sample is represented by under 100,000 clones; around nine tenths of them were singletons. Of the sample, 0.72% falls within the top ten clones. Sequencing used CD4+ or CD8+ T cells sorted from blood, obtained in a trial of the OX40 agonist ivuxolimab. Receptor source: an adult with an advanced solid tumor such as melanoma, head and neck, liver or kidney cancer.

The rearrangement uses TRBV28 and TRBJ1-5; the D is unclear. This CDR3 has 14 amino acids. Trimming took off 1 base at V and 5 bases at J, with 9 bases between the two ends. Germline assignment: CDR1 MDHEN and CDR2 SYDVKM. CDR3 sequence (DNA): TGTGCCAGCAGTTTATTAATTCCGGATCAGCCCCAGCATTTT. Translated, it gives CASSLLIPDQPQHF.

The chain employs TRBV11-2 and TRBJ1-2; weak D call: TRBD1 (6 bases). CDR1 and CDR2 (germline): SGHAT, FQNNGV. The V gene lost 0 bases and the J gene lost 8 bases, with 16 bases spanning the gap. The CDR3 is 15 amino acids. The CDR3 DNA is TGTGCCAGCAGCTTAGATGGGTGGACAGCTATCGGCTACACCTTC. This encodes CASSLDGWTAIGYTF.

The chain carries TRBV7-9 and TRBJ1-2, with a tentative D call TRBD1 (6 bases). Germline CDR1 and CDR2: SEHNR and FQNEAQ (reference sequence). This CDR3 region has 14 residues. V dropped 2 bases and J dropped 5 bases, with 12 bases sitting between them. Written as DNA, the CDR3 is TGTGCCAGCAGCTTAAAGGAGGGGGGGTATGGCTACACCTTC. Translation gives CASSLKEGGYGYTF.

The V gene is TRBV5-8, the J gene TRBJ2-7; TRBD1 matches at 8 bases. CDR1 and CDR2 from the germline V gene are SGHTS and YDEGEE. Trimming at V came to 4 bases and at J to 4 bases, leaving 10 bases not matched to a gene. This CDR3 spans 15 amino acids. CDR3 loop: CASSKRRDRSYEQYF. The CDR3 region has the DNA TGTGCCAGCAGCAAAAGAAGGGACAGGTCGTACGAGCAGTACTTC. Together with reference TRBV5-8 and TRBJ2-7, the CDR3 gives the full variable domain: EAGVTQSPTHLIKTRGQQATLRCSPISGHTSVYWYQQALGLGLQFLLWYDEGEERNRGNFPPRFSGRQFPNYSSELNVNALELEDSALYLCASSKRRDRSYEQYFGPGTRLTVT.

The CDR3 DNA sequence: TGTGCCAGCAGCAAACCCGGGGTCAGAAATCAGCCCCAGCATTTT. This encodes CASSKPGVRNQPQHF. The chain couples TRBV11-2 to TRBJ1-5; no definite D call. In germline, CDR1 is SGHAT, CDR2 FQNNGV. V was shortened by 5 bases and J by 4 bases, with 15 bases between the two germline ends. The CDR3 covers 15 residues.

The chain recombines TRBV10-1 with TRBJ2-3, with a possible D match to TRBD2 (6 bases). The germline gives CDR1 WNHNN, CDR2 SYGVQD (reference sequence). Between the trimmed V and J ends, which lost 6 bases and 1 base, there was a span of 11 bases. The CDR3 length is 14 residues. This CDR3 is CASSGTGGTDTQYF. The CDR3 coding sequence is TGCGCCAGCAGCGGGACTGGGGGCACAGATACGCAGTATTTT.

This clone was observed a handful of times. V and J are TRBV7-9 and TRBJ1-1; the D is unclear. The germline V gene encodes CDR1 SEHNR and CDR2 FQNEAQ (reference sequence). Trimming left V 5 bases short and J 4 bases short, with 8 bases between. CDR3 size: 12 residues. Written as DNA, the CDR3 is TGTGCCAGCAGCCCCCACAGCACTGAAGCTTTCTTT. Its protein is CASSPHSTEAFF. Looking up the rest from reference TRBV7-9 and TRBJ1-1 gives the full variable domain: DTGVSQNPRHKITKRGQNVTFRCDPISEHNRLYWYRQTLGQGPEFLTYFQNEAQLEKSRLLSDRFSAERPKGSFSTLEIQRTEQGDSAMYLCASSPHSTEAFFGQGTRLTVV.

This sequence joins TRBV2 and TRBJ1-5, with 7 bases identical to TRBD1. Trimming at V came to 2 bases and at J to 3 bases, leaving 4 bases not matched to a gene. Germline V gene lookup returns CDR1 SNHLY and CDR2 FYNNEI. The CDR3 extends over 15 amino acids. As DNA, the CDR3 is TGTGCCAGCAGTGAACGACAGGGTTTCAATCAGCCCCAGCATTTT. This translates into CASSERQGFNQPQHF.

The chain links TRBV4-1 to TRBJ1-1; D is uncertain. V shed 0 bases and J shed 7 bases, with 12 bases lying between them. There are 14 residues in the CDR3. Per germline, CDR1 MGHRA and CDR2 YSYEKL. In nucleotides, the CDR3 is TGCGCCAGCAGCCAAGACCCCGGGAGAAATGAAGCTTTCTTT. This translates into CASSQDPGRNEAFF.

CDR3 amino acids: CAGGQGDYGYTF. The CDR3 DNA sequence: TGTGCCGGAGGACAGGGGGACTATGGCTACACCTTC. V gene TRBV2 combines with J gene TRBJ1-2; TRBD1 matches at 10 bases. This CDR3 is built from 12 residues. V shed 11 bases and J 3 bases; nucleotides not matched to a gene: 3. Germline lookup yields CDR1 SNHLY and CDR2 FYNNEI.

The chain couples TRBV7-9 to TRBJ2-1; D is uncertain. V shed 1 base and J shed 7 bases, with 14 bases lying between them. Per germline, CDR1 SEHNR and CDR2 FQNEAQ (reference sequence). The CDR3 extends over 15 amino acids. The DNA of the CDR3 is TGTGCCAGCAGCTTAGAAGGGCGGACGGTGAATGAGCAGTTCTTC. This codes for CASSLEGRTVNEQFF.

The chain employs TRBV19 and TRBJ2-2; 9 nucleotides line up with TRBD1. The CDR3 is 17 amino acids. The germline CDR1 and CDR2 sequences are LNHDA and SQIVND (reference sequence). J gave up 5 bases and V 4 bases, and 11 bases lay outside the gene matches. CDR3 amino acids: CASSRLLQGARTGELFF. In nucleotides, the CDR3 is TGTGCCAGTAGTAGACTTCTACAGGGGGCGCGAACCGGGGAGCTGTTTTTT.

CDR3 in DNA: TGTGCCTGGAGTCCCAACGCAGGGGGGACAGATACGCAGTATTTT. This encodes CAWSPNAGGTDTQYF. V is TRBV30 and J is TRBJ2-3; the D gene is possibly TRBD1 (7 bases). CDR3 length equals 15 residues. CDR1 is GTSNPN, CDR2 SVGIG, per germline (reference sequence). V lost 2 bases to trimming and J lost 3 bases, with 15 bases between them. Full variable domain (remainder filled in from reference TRBV30 and TRBJ2-3): SQTIHQWPATLVQPVGSPLSLECTVEGTSNPNLYWYRQAAGRGLQLLFYSVGIGQISSEVPQNLSASRPQDRQFILSSKKLLLSDSGFYLCAWSPNAGGTDTQYFGPGTRLTVL.

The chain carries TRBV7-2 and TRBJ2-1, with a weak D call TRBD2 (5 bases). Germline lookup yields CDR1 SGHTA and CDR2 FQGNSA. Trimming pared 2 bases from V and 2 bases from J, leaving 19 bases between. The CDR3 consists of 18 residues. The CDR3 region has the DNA TGTGCCAGCAGCTTAATGGGTCGGCGGGCCCTGGCCTACAATGAGCAGTTCTTC. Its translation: CASSLMGRRALAYNEQFF.

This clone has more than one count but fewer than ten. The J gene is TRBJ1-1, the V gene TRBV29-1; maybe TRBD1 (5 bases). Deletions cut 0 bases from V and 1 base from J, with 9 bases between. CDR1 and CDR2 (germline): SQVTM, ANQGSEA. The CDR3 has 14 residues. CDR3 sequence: CSVEDRQGNTEAFF. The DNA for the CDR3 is TGCAGCGTTGAAGATCGGCAGGGGAACACTGAAGCTTTCTTT.

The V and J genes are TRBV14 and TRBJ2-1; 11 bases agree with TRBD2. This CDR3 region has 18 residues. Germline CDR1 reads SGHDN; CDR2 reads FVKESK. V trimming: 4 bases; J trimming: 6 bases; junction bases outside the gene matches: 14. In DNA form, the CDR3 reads TGTGCCAGCAGCCGAACTAGCGGGAGATCCCACACGGGCAATGAGCAGTTCTTC. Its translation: CASSRTSGRSHTGNEQFF.

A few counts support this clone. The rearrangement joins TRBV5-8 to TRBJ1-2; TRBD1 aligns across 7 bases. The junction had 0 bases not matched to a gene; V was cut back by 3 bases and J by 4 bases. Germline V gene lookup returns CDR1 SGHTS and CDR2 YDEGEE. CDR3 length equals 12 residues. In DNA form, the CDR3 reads TGTGCCAGCAGCTACAGGGGCTATGGCTACACCTTC. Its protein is CASSYRGYGYTF.

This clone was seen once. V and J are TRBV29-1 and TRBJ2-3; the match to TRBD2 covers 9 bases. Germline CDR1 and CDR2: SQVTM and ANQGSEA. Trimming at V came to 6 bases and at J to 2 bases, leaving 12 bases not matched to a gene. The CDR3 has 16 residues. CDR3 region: CSVERLAGGLTDTQYF. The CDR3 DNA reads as TGCAGCGTCGAACGGTTGGCGGGGGGGCTCACAGATACGCAGTATTTT.

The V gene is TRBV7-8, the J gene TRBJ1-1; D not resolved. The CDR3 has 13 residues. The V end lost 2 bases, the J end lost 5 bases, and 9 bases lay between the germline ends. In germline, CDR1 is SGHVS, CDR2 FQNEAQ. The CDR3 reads CASSLSGATEAFF. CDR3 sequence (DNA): TGTGCCAGCAGCTTATCAGGAGCAACTGAAGCTTTCTTT.

The DNA of the CDR3 is TGTGCCAGCAGTTTGGGGACACACAATCAGCCCCAGCATTTT. As protein: CASSLGTHNQPQHF. The chain carries TRBV27 and TRBJ1-5, with D perhaps matching TRBD1 (6 bases). The length of the CDR3 is 14 residues. CDR1 is MNHEY, CDR2 SMNVEV, per germline (reference sequence). V lost 3 bases to trimming and J lost 3 bases, with 9 bases between them.

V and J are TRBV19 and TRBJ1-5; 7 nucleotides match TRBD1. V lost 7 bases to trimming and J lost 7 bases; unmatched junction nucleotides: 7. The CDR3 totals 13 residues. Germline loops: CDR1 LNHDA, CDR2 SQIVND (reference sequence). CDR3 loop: CASNGAGGQPQHF. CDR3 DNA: TGTGCCAGTAATGGGGCAGGGGGACAGCCCCAGCATTTT.

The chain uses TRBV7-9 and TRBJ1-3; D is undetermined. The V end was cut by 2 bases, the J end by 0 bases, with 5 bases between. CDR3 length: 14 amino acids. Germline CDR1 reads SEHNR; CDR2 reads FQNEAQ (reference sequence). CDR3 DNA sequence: TGTGCCAGCAGCTTATCCATCTCTGGAAACACCATATATTTT. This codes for CASSLSISGNTIYF. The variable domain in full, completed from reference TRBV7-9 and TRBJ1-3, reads DTGVSQNPRHKITKRGQNVTFRCDPISEHNRLYWYRQTLGQGPEFLTYFQNEAQLEKSRLLSDRFSAERPKGSFSTLEIQRTEQGDSAMYLCASSLSISGNTIYFGEGSWLTVV.

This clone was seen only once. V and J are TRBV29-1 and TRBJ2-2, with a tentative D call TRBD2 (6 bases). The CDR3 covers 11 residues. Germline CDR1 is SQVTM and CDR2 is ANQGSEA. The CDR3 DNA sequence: TGCAGTGCGGGAAACACCGGGGAGCTGTTTTTT. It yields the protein CSAGNTGELFF.

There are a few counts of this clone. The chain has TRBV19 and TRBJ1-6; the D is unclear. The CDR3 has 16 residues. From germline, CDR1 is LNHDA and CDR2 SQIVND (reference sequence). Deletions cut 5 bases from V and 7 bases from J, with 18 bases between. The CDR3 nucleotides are TGTGCCAGTAGTCGGGGTATGTCCAGGCACAATTCACCCCTCCACTTT. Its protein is CASSRGMSRHNSPLHF.

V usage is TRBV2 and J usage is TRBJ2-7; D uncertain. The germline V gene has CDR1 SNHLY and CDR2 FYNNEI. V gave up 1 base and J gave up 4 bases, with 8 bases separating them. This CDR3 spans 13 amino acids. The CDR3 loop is CASSEEEIYEQYF. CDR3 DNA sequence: TGTGCCAGCAGTGAAGAGGAGATTTACGAGCAGTACTTC.

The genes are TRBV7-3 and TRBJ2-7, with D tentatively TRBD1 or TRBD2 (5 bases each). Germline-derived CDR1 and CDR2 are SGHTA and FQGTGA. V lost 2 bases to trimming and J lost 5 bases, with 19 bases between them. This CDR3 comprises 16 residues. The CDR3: CASSLGVLGTVDEQYF. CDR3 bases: TGTGCCAGCAGCTTAGGGGTCCTCGGGACCGTCGACGAGCAGTACTTC.

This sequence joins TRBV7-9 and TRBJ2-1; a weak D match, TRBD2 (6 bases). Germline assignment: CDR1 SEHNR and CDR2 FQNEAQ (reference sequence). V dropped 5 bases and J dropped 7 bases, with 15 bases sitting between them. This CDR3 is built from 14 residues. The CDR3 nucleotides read TGTGCCAGCAGCCACACCGGGAGAACAAATGAGCAGTTCTTC. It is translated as CASSHTGRTNEQFF.